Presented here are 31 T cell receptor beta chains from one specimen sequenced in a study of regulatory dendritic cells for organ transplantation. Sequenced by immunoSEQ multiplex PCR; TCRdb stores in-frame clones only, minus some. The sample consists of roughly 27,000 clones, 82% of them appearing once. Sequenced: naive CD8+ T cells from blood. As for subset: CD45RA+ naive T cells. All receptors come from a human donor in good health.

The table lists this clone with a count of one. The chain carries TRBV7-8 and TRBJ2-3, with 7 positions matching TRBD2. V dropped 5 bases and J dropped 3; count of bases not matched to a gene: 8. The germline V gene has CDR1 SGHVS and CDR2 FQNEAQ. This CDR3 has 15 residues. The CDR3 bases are TGTGCCAGCAGCCGGACTGGCGGGGGAACAGATACGCAGTATTTT. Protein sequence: CASSRTGGGTDTQYF.

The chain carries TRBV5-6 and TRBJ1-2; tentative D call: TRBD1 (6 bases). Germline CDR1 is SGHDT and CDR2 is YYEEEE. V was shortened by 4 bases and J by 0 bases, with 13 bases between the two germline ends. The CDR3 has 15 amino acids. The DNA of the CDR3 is TGTGCCAGCAGCCTCCGGGACATAGCTAACTATGGCTACACCTTC. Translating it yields CASSLRDIANYGYTF.

This CDR3 is CASSPGGDEQFF. The CDR3 nucleotides read TGCGCCAGCAGCCCCGGGGGGGATGAGCAGTTCTTC. The chain is built from TRBV4-1 and TRBJ2-1, with 8 bases matching TRBD2. The length of the CDR3 is 12 residues. After removal of 4 bases from V and 8 bases from J, the junction contained 1 base not matched to a gene. CDR1 is MGHRA and CDR2 is YSYEKL in the germline V gene.

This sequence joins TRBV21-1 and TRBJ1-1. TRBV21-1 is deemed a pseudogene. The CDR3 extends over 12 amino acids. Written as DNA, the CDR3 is TGTGCCAGCAGCAACCCGGTCAAAAGTAGAGTCTTT. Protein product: CASSNPVKSRVF.

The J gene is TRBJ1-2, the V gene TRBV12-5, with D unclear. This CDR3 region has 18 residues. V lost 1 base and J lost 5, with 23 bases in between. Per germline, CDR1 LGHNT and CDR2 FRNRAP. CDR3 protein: CASGLGSPRWGEGYGYTF. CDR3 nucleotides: TGTGCTAGTGGTTTGGGATCACCTCGGTGGGGTGAGGGATATGGCTACACCTTC. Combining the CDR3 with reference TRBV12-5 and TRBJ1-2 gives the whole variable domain DARVTQTPRHKVTEMGQEVTMRCQPILGHNTVFWYRQTMMQGLELLAYFRNRAPLDDSGMPKDRFSAEMPDATLATLKIQPSEPRDSAVYFCASGLGSPRWGEGYGYTFGSGTRLTVV.

CDR3 residues: CASSASQGAPYEQYF. The CDR3 DNA reads TGTGCCAGCAGCGCCTCCCAGGGGGCTCCCTACGAGCAGTACTTC. This chain uses TRBV9 with TRBJ2-7, with 8 bases aligning to TRBD1. V was pared by 3 bases and J by 2 bases, with 7 bases of the junction left unmatched. Germline assignment: CDR1 SGDLS and CDR2 YYNGEE. This CDR3 has 15 residues.

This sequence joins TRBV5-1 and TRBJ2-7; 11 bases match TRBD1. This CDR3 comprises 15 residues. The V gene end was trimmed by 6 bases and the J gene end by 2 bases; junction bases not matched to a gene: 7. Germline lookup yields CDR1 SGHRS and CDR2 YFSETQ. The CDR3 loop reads CASINRDRGAYEQYF. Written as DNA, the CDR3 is TGCGCCAGCATCAACCGGGACAGGGGGGCCTACGAGCAGTACTTC.

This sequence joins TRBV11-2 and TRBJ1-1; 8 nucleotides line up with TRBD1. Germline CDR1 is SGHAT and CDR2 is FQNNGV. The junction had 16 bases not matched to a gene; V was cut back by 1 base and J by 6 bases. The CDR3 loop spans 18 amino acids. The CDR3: CASSLVGREQDRVPEAFF. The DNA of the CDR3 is TGTGCCAGCAGCTTAGTCGGACGGGAGCAGGACAGGGTCCCTGAAGCTTTCTTT.

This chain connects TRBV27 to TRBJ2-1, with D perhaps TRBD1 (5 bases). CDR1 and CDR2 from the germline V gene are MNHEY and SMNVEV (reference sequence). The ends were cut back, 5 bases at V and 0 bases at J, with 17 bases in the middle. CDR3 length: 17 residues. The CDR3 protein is CASSNTLGVSSYNEQFF. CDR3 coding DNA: TGTGCCAGCAGTAACACCCTAGGGGTGAGCTCCTACAATGAGCAGTTCTTC.

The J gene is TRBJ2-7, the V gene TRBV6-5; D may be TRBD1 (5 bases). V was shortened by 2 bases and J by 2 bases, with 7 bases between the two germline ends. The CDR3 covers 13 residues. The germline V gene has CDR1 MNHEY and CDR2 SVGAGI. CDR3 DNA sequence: TGTGCCAGCAGTTACCCAGGGACCTACGAGCAGTACTTC. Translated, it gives CASSYPGTYEQYF.

The CDR3 DNA sequence: TGTGCCAGCAGCGAGGGACTAGCGGGGGGATCCCCGAACACCGGGGAGCTGTTTTTT. The encoded protein is CASSEGLAGGSPNTGELFF. This rearrangement joins TRBV5-6 to TRBJ2-2, with 15 bases fitting TRBD2. From germline, CDR1 is SGHDT and CDR2 YYEEEE. The CDR3 sequence is 19 residues long. The V gene end was trimmed by 4 bases and the J gene end by 0 bases; junction bases not matched to a gene: 7.

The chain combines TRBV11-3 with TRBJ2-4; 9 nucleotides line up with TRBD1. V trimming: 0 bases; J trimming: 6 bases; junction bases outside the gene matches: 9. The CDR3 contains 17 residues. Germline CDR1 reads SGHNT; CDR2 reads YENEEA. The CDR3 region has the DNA TGTGCCAGCAGCTTAGAGGTGGCCGGGACAGGGTTAAACATTCAGTACTTC. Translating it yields CASSLEVAGTGLNIQYF.

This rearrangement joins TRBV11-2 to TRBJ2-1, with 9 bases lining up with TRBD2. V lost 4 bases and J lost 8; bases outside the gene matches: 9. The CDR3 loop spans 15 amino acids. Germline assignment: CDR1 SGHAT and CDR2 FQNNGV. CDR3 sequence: CASSYLAGPGDEQFF. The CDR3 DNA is TGTGCCAGCAGCTATCTAGCGGGGCCCGGAGATGAGCAGTTCTTC.

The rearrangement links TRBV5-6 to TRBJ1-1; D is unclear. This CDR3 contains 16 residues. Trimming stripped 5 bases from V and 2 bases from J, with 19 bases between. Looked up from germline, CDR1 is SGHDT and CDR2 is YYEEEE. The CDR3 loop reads CASSHSEDYRNTEAFF. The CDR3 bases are TGTGCCAGCAGTCACTCCGAGGATTACCGAAACACTGAAGCTTTCTTT.

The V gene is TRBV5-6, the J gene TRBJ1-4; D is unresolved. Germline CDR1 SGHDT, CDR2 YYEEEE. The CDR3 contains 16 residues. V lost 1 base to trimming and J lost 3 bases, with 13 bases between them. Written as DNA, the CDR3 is TGTGCCAGCAGCTTGTGGGCACTCTCAGCTAATGAAAAACTGTTTTTT. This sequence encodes CASSLWALSANEKLFF.

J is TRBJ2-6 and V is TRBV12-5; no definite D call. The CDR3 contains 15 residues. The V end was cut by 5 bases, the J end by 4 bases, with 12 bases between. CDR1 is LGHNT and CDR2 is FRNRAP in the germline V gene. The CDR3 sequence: CASGPHMEGANVLTF. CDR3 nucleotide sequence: TGTGCTAGTGGTCCCCACATGGAGGGGGCCAACGTCCTGACTTTC.

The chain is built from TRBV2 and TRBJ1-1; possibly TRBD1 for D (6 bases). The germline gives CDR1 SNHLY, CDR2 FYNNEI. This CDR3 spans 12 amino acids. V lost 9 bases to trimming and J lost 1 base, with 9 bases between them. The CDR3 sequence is CARPGQNTEAFF. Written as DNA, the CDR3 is TGTGCCAGACCGGGACAGAACACTGAAGCTTTCTTT. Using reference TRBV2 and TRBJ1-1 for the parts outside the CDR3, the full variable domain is EPEVTQTPSHQVTQMGQEVILRCVPISNHLYFYWYRQILGQKVEFLVSFYNNEISEKSEIFDDQFSVERPDGSNFTLKIRSTKLEDSAMYFCARPGQNTEAFFGQGTRLTVV.

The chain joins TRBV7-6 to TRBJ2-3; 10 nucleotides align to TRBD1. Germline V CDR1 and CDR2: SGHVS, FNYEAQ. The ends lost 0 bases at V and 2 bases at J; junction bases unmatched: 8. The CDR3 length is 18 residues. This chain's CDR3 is CASSLAQGTGDFTDTQYF. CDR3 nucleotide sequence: TGTGCCAGCAGCTTAGCGCAGGGGACAGGGGACTTCACAGATACGCAGTATTTT.

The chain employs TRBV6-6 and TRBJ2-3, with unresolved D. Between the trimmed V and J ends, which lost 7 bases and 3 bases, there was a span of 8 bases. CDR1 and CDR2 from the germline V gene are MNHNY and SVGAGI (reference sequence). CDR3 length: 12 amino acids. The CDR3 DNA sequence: TGTGCCAGCACCTCTAGGACAGATACGCAGTATTTT. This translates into CASTSRTDTQYF.

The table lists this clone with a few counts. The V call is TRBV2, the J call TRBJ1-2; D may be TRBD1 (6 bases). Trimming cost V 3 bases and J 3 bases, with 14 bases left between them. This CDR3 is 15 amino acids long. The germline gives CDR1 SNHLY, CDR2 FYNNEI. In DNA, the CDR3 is TGTGCCAGCAGTGACGGGGGGAGGGGGGACTATGGCTACACCTTC. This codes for CASSDGGRGDYGYTF.

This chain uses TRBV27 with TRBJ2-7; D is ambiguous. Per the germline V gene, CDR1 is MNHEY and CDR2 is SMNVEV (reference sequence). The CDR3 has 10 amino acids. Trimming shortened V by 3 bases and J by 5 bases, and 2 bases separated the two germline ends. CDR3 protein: CASSFNEQYF. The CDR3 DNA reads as TGTGCCAGCAGTTTTAACGAGCAGTACTTC.

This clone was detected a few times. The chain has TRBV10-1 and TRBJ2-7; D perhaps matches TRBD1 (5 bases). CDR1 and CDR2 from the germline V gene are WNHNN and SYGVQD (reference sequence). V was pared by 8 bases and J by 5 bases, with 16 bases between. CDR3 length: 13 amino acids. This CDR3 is CASLLDGADEQYF. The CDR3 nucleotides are TGCGCCAGCCTGCTGGATGGGGCGGACGAGCAGTACTTC.

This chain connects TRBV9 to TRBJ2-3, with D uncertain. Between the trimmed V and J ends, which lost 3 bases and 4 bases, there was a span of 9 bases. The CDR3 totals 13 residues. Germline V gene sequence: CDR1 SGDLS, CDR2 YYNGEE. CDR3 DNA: TGTGCCAGCAGCGGGGCGCGCTCAGATACGCAGTATTTT. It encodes CASSGARSDTQYF.

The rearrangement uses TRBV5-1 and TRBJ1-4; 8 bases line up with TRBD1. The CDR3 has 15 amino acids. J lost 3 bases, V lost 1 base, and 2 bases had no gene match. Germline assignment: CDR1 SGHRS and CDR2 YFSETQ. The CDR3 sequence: CASSLTGGPNEKLFF. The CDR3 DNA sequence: TGCGCCAGCAGCTTGACAGGGGGACCTAATGAAAAACTGTTTTTT.

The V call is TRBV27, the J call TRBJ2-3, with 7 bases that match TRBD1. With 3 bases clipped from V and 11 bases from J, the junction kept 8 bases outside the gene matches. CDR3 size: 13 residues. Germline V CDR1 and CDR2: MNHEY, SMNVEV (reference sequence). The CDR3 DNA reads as TGTGCCAGCAGTTTCGCGTCGAGACAGGGGCAGTATTTT. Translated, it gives CASSFASRQGQYF.

CDR3 residues: CASSLGQEAFF. The CDR3 DNA follows: TGTGCCAGCAGCTTGGGACAGGAAGCTTTCTTT. This sequence joins TRBV5-6 and TRBJ1-1, with D possibly being TRBD1 (5 bases). Trimming took off 0 bases at V and 8 bases at J, with 5 bases between the two ends. Germline assignment: CDR1 SGHDT and CDR2 YYEEEE. The CDR3 sequence is 11 residues long.

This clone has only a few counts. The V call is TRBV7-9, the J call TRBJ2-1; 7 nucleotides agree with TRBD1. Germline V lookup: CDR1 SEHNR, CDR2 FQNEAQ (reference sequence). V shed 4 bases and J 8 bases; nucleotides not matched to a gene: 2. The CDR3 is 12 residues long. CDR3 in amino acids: CASSYRGDEQFF. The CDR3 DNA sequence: TGTGCCAGCAGCTACAGGGGCGATGAGCAGTTCTTC. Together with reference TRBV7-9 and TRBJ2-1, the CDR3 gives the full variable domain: DTGVSQNPRHKITKRGQNVTFRCDPISEHNRLYWYRQTLGQGPEFLTYFQNEAQLEKSRLLSDRFSAERPKGSFSTLEIQRTEQGDSAMYLCASSYRGDEQFFGPGTRLTVL.

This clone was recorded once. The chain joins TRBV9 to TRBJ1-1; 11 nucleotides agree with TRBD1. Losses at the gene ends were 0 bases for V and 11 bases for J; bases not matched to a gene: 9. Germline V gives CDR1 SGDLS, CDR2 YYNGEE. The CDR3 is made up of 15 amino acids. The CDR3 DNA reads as TGTGCCAGCAGCGTAGAGGACAGGGGGCGTATGGGGGCTTTCTTT. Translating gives CASSVEDRGRMGAFF.

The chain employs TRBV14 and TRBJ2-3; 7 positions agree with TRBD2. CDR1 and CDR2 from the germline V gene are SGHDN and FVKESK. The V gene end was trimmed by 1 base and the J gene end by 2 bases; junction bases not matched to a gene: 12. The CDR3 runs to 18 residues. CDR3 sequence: CASSQVGASGGPTDTQYF. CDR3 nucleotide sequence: TGTGCCAGCAGCCAAGTTGGGGCTAGCGGTGGCCCCACAGATACGCAGTATTTT.

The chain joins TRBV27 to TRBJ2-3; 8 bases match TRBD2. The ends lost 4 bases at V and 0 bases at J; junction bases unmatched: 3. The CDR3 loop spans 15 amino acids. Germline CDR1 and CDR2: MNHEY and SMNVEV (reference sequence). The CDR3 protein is CASSSLAGSTDTQYF. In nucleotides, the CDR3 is TGTGCCAGCAGTTCCCTAGCGGGCAGCACAGATACGCAGTATTTT.

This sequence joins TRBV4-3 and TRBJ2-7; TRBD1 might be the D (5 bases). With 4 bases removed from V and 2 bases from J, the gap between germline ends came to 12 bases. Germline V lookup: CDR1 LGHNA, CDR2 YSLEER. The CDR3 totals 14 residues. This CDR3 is CASSREKGTYEQYF. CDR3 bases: TGCGCCAGCAGCCGAGAGAAGGGGACCTACGAGCAGTACTTC.